A single sample gave rise to the 7 T cell receptor beta chains below, sequenced in a study of T-cell memory formation after mild COVID-19. In TCRdb, the 5' RACE reads were re-called with MiXCR into one record per CDR3 protein. The table has some 68,000 distinct CDR3 sequences, approximately 16% seen once. The sample taken for sequencing was PBMCs or a T cell subset sorted from them (not recorded which). Every receptor here comes from an adult woman who had mild COVID-19 (a few samples of this study predate the infection). Cell type and time point are not known.

This chain links TRBV10-3 with TRBJ2-5; the match to TRBD1 covers 9 bases. The germline V gene has CDR1 ENHRY and CDR2 SYGVKD. The J segment lost 4 bases and the V segment lost 6 bases, leaving 12 bases of the junction unmatched. The CDR3 consists of 16 residues. The chain's CDR3 is CAIRGSLDRGGETQYF. In nucleotides, the CDR3 is TGTGCCATCAGGGGTTCGTTGGACAGGGGTGGAGAGACCCAGTACTTC.

The rearrangement uses TRBV20-1 and TRBJ1-6; D perhaps matches TRBD1 (6 bases). Germline CDR1 DFQATT, CDR2 SNEGSKA (reference sequence). V was clipped by 3 bases and J by 3 bases, with 15 bases between them. This CDR3 has 16 amino acids. CDR3 loop: CSASRRTEFYNSPLHF. The CDR3 coding sequence is TGCAGTGCTAGCCGCCGGACAGAATTCTATAATTCACCCCTCCACTTT.

This clonotype was seen a handful of times. This chain links TRBV30 with TRBJ2-3; D is possibly TRBD1 (6 bases). Germline lookup yields CDR1 GTSNPN and CDR2 SVGIG (reference sequence). The CDR3 loop spans 15 amino acids. The germline V and J ends were trimmed by 3 bases and 0 bases, with 13 bases remaining between them. DNA for the CDR3: TGTGCCTGGAGCGGACAGCGCACTAGCACAGATACGCAGTATTTT. Translating gives CAWSGQRTSTDTQYF.

This clonotype was seen a handful of times. The chain couples TRBV7-9 to TRBJ1-1, with D uncertain. V was pared by 3 bases and J by 0 bases, with 11 bases between. The CDR3 is 15 residues long. Germline CDR1 SEHNR, CDR2 FQNEAQ (reference sequence). The CDR3 nucleotides read TGTGCCAGCAGCTTGTGGACGGGCATGAACACTGAAGCTTTCTTT. Encoded protein: CASSLWTGMNTEAFF.

The chain carries TRBV6-5 and TRBJ2-2; the D gene is possibly TRBD2 (5 bases). The V end lost 5 bases, the J end lost 6 bases, and 13 bases lay between the germline ends. The CDR3 spans 14 residues. Germline V lookup: CDR1 MNHEY, CDR2 SVGAGI. The CDR3 nucleotides read TGTGCCAGCAGTCCCGGGGTGAGGGCCGGGGAGCTGTTTTTT. Amino acid sequence: CASSPGVRAGELFF.

With regard to this clonotype: A junction boundary mismatches the germline segment, possibly from a read error. J is TRBJ2-2 and V is TRBV7-7; a weak D match, TRBD1 (5 bases). CDR1 is SSHAT and CDR2 is FNYEAQ in the germline V gene (reference sequence). The CDR3 runs 12 residues. CDR3 in DNA: TGTGCTAGCAGCTCAGGGTCCGGGGAGCTGTTTTTT. It is translated as CASSSGSGELFF.

This clonotype occurred a few times. V gene TRBV14 combines with J gene TRBJ2-2; no firm D call. Germline CDR1 reads SGHDN; CDR2 reads FVKESK. CDR3 length equals 14 residues. V was shortened by 2 bases and J by 7 bases, with 11 bases between the two germline ends. CDR3 nucleotides: TGTGCCAGCAGCCAACGGTCCGGGCGCGGGGAGCTGTTTTTT. Translating gives CASSQRSGRGELFF.